The sequence of this TCR beta chain was determined in a study of T cells in Graves' hyperthyroidism and ophthalmopathy (dated by TCRdb to the late 2010s). Notes on the research overall: Peripheral blood was collected at initial diagnosis, before any treatment. To identify TCR V-J signatures that set the groups apart, the researchers used a discovery cohort of approximately 98 patients, made up of under 45 with Graves' ophthalmopathy and 57 with stable Graves' hyperthyroidism. Prospective prediction of ophthalmopathy was tested in an independent validation cohort consisting of 18 to 20 hyperthyroidism patients and about 17 patients who later progressed to ophthalmopathy. For training and testing, the 95 to 100 patients in the discovery cohort were randomly divided in a 7:3 ratio. In addition, the study compared T-cell repertoires in thyroid tissue and in blood from over 5 Graves' hyperthyroidism patients. Following sampling, methimazole starting at 30 mg daily was given to hyperthyroidism patients, and high-dose intravenous methylprednisolone was given to ophthalmopathy patients. TCR Vbeta CDR3 sequencing of roughly 140 peripheral blood samples (about 45 ophthalmopathy, some 75 hyperthyroidism and about 17 progressor patients) is reported in the paper. Overall study results and their limits: Most expanded thyroid clonotypes (frequency above 0.001) were also detected in blood, a finding suggesting that blood repertoires may reflect thyroid immune responses. During validation, the model predicted progression to ophthalmopathy a median of about 6.5 months ahead of onset, with 70.59% sensitivity and almost 75% specificity. Sample size was not statistically predetermined, and investigators were not blinded to group allocation. In cross-validation, a model built on a 13 V-J signature told ophthalmopathy apart from stable hyperthyroidism with 87.88% sensitivity and approximately 81% specificity, and in testing the same model reached 80%/75%.

Hyperthyroidism patients were newly diagnosed, with disease duration under 2 months, and aged 18 to 65 years. The study excluded patients with uncontrolled infections, other autoimmune diseases, pregnancy or lactation. Diagnoses relied on clinical symptoms, serum thyroxine and TRAb, thyroid ultrasound and orbital computed tomography. Blood from progressor patients was collected at the time of first diagnosis with hyperthyroidism, before any ophthalmopathy symptoms had appeared. PBMCs were isolated from more than 9 ml of fresh peripheral blood by Ficoll-Paque density gradient centrifugation. Patients classed as progressors first received a Graves' hyperthyroidism diagnosis and then went on to develop ophthalmopathy during follow-up. Trizol reagent was used to extract total RNA, and RNA quality was then checked on an Agilent 2100 Bioanalyzer. At least ten counts were recorded for this clonotype. Which antigen it targets is not known. It has no much larger one-base neighbor in the sample; base qualities were not kept.

Amplification of TCR beta CDR3 regions was carried out from RNA transcripts. For the first round of RT-PCR on the TCR CDR3, the HTBI primer set was used together with the Qiagen OneStep RT-PCR kit. The libraries were constructed in a second round of multiplex PCR and then size-selected and purified. Libraries were sequenced paired-end with 100 bp reads on an Illumina HiSeq2000. In the source study's methods: Raw data were processed with SOAPnuke, discarding reads with adapters, uncalled bases, mean Phred below 15, or no exact constant-primer or identifier match. COPE v1.2.5 was used to merge high-quality paired reads, and clonotypes were defined as unique nucleotide sequences. MiTCR v1.1 was used to align clonotypes to the IMGT TRBV, TRBD and TRBJ reference segments. Only V-J combinations with frequency above 0.0001, covering about 99% of repertoires, were analysed. The TCS score was defined as F50 (clonal expansion) divided by E x V (chaos), with BLOSUM62-based TCRdist calculated between CDR3 peptides within each V-J. Welch's t-statistics and random forest reduced fewer than 550 V-J features to 13, which were used in a naive Bayes classifier (R e1071). The public sequencing data were trimmed at Q25 with fastp and processed into clonotypes with MiXCR by TCRdb, which kept only in-frame beta chains. Each entry is one CDR3 protein sequence, shown with its most common DNA and genes. The V and J calls here are based on TCRdb, not the publication. The sample data list around 700,000 distinct CDR3 sequences, and approximately 18% of these were observed just once. The leading ten clones occupy 15% to 20% of the sample.

Looking up the germline V gene yields CDR1 SGHVS and CDR2 FQNEAQ. Its CDR3 holds 15 amino acids, cysteine through phenylalanine. The retained sequence is limited to the CDR3, 45 bases, with the frame set at the first base. V was cut back by 5 bases and J by 5 bases, leaving a gap of 19 bases between them. Input material: blood. Rearrangement joined TRBV7-8 to TRBJ2-7, and perhaps TRBD1 as D gene, on 6 matching bases. This receptor was identified in a woman aged 45-60 years with Graves' hyperthyroidism that later progressed to Graves' ophthalmopathy. The bases are TGTGCCAGCAGCCTTTTAGGACAGCCACCTGACGAGCAGTACTTC. Its translation reads: CASSLLGQPPDEQYF. The reference TRBV7-8 and TRBJ2-7 proteins fill in what lies around the CDR3, so the full variable domain reads GAGVSQSPRYKVAKRGQDVALRCDPISGHVSLFWYQQALGQGPEFLTYFQNEAQLDKSGLPSDRFFAERPEGSVSTLKIQRTQQEDSAVYLCASSLLGQPPDEQYFGPGTRLTVT.